The clone carrying this T cell receptor beta chain has ten or more counts. This sample is part of a study of regulatory T cells in long-lasting Graves disease. For the study at large: Graves' patients, diagnosed recently, had received antithyroid drugs under 3 months.

Investigators prepared the TCR beta libraries by applying iRepertoire HTBI primers and Arm-PCR of CDR3 regions. MiXCR was run by TCRdb on the multiplex PCR reads, yielding one entry per CDR3 protein. The repertoire holds 400,000 to 500,000 distinct CDR3 sequences, roughly 15% seen once, with roughly 10% in the top ten. Regarding time point: newly diagnosed GD, antithyroid drugs for less than 3 months. Extracted RNA from PBMCs served as the source of the TCR library. The CDR3 spans 15 residues. From germline, CDR1 is GTSNPN and CDR2 SVGIG (reference sequence). The V and J ends lost 5 bases and 15 bases, in that order; junction bases with no gene match: 19. This sample also belongs to another study, concerning T cells in Graves' hyperthyroidism and ophthalmopathy. As that study records: Diagnosis relied on clinical symptoms, serum thyroxine and TRAb, thyroid ultrasound and orbital computed tomography.

The chain combines TRBV30 with TRBJ2-1; 10 bases map to TRBD2. The TCR originated in a young woman with Graves disease. The material was peripheral blood mononuclear cells (PBMCs), obtained at new diagnosis, from a patient treated with antithyroid drugs. CDR3 sequence reads: CAWAVLAGEFVGPFF. CDR3 bases: TGTGCCTGGGCGGTTCTAGCGGGAGAATTCGTCGGGCCGTTCTTC.